Here is one TCR beta chain with its context. TCRdb processed the 5' RACE reads again and assigns one entry to each CDR3 protein, with no DNA. The specimen's table records about 160,000 distinct CDR3 sequences. Germline CDR1 is SNHLY and CDR2 is FYNNEI. The CDR3 consists of 17 residues. This sample is part of a study of T cells expressing NK-cell markers. This clonotype originated in a man aged 18 to 69 in good health. Specimen: blood T cells: a sorted CD56 or NKG2C T cell subset, CD4+ or CD8+ T cells, or bulk PBMC T cells (not recorded which). The chain joins TRBV2 to TRBJ2-1; the D gene TCRdb calls, TRBD2, cannot be checked with no DNA. The CDR3: CASSVTLAATQMNEQFF.